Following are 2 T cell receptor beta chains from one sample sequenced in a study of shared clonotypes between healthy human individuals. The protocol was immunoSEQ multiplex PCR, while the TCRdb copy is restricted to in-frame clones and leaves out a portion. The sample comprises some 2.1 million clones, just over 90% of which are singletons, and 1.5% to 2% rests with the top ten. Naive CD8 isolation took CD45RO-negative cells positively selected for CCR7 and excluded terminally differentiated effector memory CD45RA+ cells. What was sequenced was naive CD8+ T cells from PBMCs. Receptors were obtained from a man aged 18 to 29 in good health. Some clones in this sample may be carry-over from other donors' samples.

The CDR3 here is CASSPLRGQGYYTF. CDR3 nucleotide sequence: TGTGCCAGCAGTCCCCTCCGAGGACAGGGCTACTACACCTTC. The chain links TRBV27 to TRBJ1-2; 8 bases are a match to TRBD1. V dropped 5 bases and J dropped 10; count of bases not matched to a gene: 12. CDR3 length equals 14 residues. Germline V gene data show CDR1 as MNHEY and CDR2 as SMNVEV (reference sequence).

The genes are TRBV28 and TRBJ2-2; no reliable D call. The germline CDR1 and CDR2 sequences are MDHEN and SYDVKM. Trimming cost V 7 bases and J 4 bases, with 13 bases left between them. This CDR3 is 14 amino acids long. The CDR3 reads CASTLGPTTGELFF. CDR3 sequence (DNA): TGTGCCAGCACCCTGGGTCCTACCACCGGGGAGCTGTTTTTT. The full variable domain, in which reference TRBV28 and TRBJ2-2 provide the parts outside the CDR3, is DVKVTQSSRYLVKRTGEKVFLECVQDMDHENMFWYRQDPGLGLRLIYFSYDVKMKEKGDIPEGYSVSREKKERFSLILESASTNQTSMYLCASTLGPTTGELFFGEGSRLTVL.